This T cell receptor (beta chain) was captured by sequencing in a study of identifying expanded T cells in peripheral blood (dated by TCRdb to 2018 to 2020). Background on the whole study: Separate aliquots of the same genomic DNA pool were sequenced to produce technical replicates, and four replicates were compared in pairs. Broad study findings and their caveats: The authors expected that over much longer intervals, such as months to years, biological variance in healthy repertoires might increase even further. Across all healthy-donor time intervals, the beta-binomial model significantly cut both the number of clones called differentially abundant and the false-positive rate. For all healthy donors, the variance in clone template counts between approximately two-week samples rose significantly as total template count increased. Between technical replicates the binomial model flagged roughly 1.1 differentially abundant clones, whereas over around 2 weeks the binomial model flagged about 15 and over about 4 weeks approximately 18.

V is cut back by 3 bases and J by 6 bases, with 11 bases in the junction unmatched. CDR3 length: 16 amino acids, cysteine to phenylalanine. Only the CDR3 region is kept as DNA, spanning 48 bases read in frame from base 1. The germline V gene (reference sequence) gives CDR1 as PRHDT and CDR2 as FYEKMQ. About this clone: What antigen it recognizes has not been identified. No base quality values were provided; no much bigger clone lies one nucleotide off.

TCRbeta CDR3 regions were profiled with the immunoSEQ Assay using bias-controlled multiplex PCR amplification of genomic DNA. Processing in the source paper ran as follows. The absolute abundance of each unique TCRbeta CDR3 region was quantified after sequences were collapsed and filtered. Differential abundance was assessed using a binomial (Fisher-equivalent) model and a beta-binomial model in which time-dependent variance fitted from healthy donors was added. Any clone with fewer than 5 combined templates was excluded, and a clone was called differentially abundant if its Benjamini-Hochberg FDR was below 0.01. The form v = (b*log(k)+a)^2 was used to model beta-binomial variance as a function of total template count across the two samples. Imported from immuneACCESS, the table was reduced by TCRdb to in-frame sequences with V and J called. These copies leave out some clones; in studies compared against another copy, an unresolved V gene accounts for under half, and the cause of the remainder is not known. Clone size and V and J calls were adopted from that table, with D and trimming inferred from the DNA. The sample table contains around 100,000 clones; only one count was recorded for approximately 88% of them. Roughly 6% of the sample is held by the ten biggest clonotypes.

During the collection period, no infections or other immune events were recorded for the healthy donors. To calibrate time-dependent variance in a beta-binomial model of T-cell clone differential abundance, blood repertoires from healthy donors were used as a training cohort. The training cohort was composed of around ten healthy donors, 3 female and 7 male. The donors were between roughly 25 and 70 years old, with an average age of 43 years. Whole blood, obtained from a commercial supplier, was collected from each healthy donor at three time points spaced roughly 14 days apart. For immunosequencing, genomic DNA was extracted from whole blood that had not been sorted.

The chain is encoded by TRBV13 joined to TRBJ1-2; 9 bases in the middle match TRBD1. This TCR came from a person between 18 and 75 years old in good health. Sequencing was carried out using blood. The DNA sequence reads TGTGCCAGCAGCTTTCGTCCAGGACAGGGGATCGATGGCTACACCTTC. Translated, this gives CASSFRPGQGIDGYTF.